This T cell receptor (beta chain) was captured by sequencing in a study of T cell changes during pregnancy in multiple sclerosis. Germline V lookup: CDR1 SGHKS, CDR2 YYEKEE (reference sequence). Trimming shortened V by 0 bases and J by 7 bases, and 7 bases separated the two germline ends. The CDR3 sequence is 12 residues long. This table comes from immunoSEQ multiplex PCR, and its TCRdb copy is limited to in-frame clones, with some not included. The sample lists around 100,000 clones; 92% were seen once. The sample here was peripheral blood, taken in the third trimester of pregnancy. J is TRBJ1-2 and V is TRBV5-5; D not certain. This sequence was found in a female donor with multiple sclerosis, enrolled in a pregnancy study. In DNA, the CDR3 is TGTGCCAGCAGCTTGGGTCAACTTGGCTACACCTTC. The encoded protein is CASSLGQLGYTF. The entire variable domain, with the rest obtained from reference TRBV5-5 and TRBJ1-2, is as follows: DAGVTQSPTHLIKTRGQQVTLRCSPISGHKSVSWYQQVLGQGPQFIFQYYEKEERGRGNFPDRFSARQFPNYSSELNVNALLLGDSALYLCASSLGQLGYTFGSGTRLTVV.